The present entry profiles one TCR beta chain with its context. The data stem from a study of blood T cell repertoires in COVID-19. Sequencing used immunoSEQ multiplex PCR; TCRdb keeps in-frame clones, though not all of them. The sample holds 400,000 to 450,000 clones, roughly 91% seen once. The sequence came from a man aged 18-30 years who had recovered from COVID-19. Sequencing used PBMCs or T cells enriched from blood (not recorded which).

The CDR3, as DNA: TGTGCCAGCTCGCTGACGGGACAGGGTCGTCGAAACACCATATATTTT. This encodes CASSLTGQGRRNTIYF. The chain recombines TRBV28 with TRBJ1-3; 9 bases agree with TRBD1. The CDR3 totals 16 residues. J gave up 5 bases and V 8 bases, and 13 bases lay outside the gene matches. Germline V gives CDR1 MDHEN, CDR2 SYDVKM.